The next 6 T cell receptor beta chains were all read from a single sample in a study of identifying expanded T cells in peripheral blood. The data were produced by immunoSEQ multiplex PCR, yet TCRdb's version contains in-frame clones alone and is incomplete. Among roughly 92,000 clones listed, around nine tenths were seen once. What was sequenced was blood. The origin of the receptors is a person aged 18 to 69 in good health.

This rearrangement joins TRBV4-1 to TRBJ2-3; 9 bases align to TRBD2. The J segment lost 9 bases and the V segment lost 3 bases, leaving 13 bases of the junction unmatched. Germline V CDR1 and CDR2: MGHRA, YSYEKL. CDR3 length equals 16 residues. The CDR3 spells CASSQVMGGGAPTQYF. The CDR3 region has the DNA TGCGCCAGCAGCCAGGTTATGGGCGGGGGGGCCCCGACGCAGTATTTT.

The chain recombines TRBV7-9 with TRBJ1-4, with 7 bases that match TRBD1. The CDR3 consists of 17 residues. Germline CDR1 and CDR2: SEHNR and FQNEAQ (reference sequence). V lost 5 bases, J lost 7 bases, and 16 bases stayed unmatched. DNA of the CDR3: TGTGCCAGCAGCCTCCCCCTAAAGGGGGCTCGTTCTGAAAAACTGTTTTTT. Translation gives CASSLPLKGARSEKLFF.

In nucleotides, the CDR3 is TGTGCCAGTAAAGGCAGGGGGCATCCTGAAGCTTTCTTT. Residues: CASKGRGHPEAFF. The chain is built from TRBV19 and TRBJ1-1, with 8 bases lining up with TRBD1. CDR3 size: 13 residues. Germline V gene sequence: CDR1 LNHDA, CDR2 SQIVND (reference sequence). The ends lost 7 bases at V and 6 bases at J; junction bases unmatched: 7.

The chain has TRBV7-8 and TRBJ1-2; D ambiguous. The CDR3 covers 13 residues. V lost 3 bases, J lost 8 bases, and 13 bases lay in between. CDR1 is SGHVS, CDR2 FQNEAQ, per germline. The CDR3 loop is CASSFGRKEGYTF. The CDR3 bases are TGTGCCAGCAGCTTCGGTAGGAAGGAGGGCTACACCTTC.

The V and J genes are TRBV7-9 and TRBJ2-1; maybe TRBD1 (6 bases). Germline assignment: CDR1 SEHNR and CDR2 FQNEAQ (reference sequence). Between the trimmed V and J ends, which lost 5 bases and 8 bases, there was a span of 16 bases. The CDR3 length is 14 residues. Here the CDR3 reads CASSHSQGVDEQFF. In DNA, the CDR3 is TGTGCCAGCAGCCACTCACAGGGAGTCGATGAGCAGTTCTTC.

This chain joins TRBV15 and TRBJ1-2, with 10 bases identical to TRBD1. Germline V lookup: CDR1 LNHNV, CDR2 YYDKDF (reference sequence). The V segment lost 3 bases and the J segment 8 bases; nucleotides outside the gene matches: 6. The CDR3 covers 14 residues. CDR3 sequence reads: CATSRYGTGEGYTF. In DNA, the CDR3 is TGTGCCACCAGCAGGTACGGGACAGGGGAAGGCTACACCTTC.